Shown below are 28 T cell receptor beta chains from a single sample sequenced in a study of monozygotic twins with inflammatory bowel disease. TCRdb reprocessed the 5' RACE reads, with one entry per CDR3 protein and no DNA. This table lists approximately 330,000 distinct CDR3 sequences. Input material: blood. These receptors were obtained from a human donor with ulcerative colitis or Crohn's disease, or a healthy co-twin of an affected twin (not recorded which).

The V and J genes are TRBV27 and TRBJ2-7. Germline V gives CDR1 MNHEY, CDR2 SMNVEV (reference sequence). The CDR3 loop spans 12 amino acids. This CDR3 is CASSPTPYEQYF.

The genes are TRBV5-1 and TRBJ1-2; TCRdb returns TRBD1, unconfirmable since there is no DNA. Germline values: CDR1 SGHRS, CDR2 YFSETQ. The CDR3 covers 17 residues. CDR3 sequence reads: CASSLDGRDSEDYGYTF.

The chain joins TRBV7-3 to TRBJ2-7; the TRBD2 assignment by TCRdb is unverifiable without DNA. Germline loops: CDR1 SGHTA, CDR2 FQGTGA. The CDR3 has 15 residues. The CDR3 protein is CASSSAGGTSYEQYF.

V usage is TRBV6-4 and J usage is TRBJ2-1; TCRdb's D call of TRBD2 is untestable without DNA. The CDR3 length is 16 residues. CDR1 is MRHNA and CDR2 is SNTAGT in the germline V gene. The CDR3 is CASTRAGGPPYNEQFF.

The chain couples TRBV20-1 to TRBJ2-5; the TRBD1 assignment by TCRdb is unverifiable without DNA. This CDR3 is 14 amino acids long. Per the germline V gene, CDR1 is DFQATT and CDR2 is SNEGSKA (reference sequence). The CDR3 spells CSASDQGSGETQYF.

V and J are TRBV6-2 or TRBV6-3 and TRBJ1-5; TCRdb returns TRBD1, unconfirmable since there is no DNA. Per the germline V gene, CDR1 is MNHEY and CDR2 is SVGEGT. This CDR3 has 16 amino acids. CDR3 protein: CASSWNRFEGNQPQHF.

The V gene is TRBV7-6, the J gene TRBJ1-5. The germline gives CDR1 SGHVS, CDR2 FNYEAQ. CDR3 length: 15 residues. Here the CDR3 reads CASSLDGSLDQPQHF.

The chain is built from TRBV6-5 and TRBJ1-2. Germline CDR1 reads MNHEY; CDR2 reads SVGAGI. The CDR3 is 13 amino acids. CDR3 sequence: CASSYSKDYGYTF.

The J gene is TRBJ1-6, the V gene TRBV29-1; TCRdb gives TRBD1 as the D gene, but with no DNA this cannot be confirmed. This CDR3 comprises 13 residues. CDR1 SQVTM and CDR2 ANQGSEA come from the germline V gene. The CDR3: CSASRGGNSPLHF.

The rearrangement uses TRBV5-1 and TRBJ1-5; TCRdb designates TRBD1, a call that cannot be tested without DNA. The CDR3 loop spans 13 amino acids. The germline V gene encodes CDR1 SGHRS and CDR2 YFSETQ. The CDR3 sequence: CASSLRDPDTQHF. The whole variable domain, remainder taken from reference TRBV5-1 and TRBJ1-5, is KAGVTQTPRYLIKTRGQQVTLSCSPISGHRSVSWYQQTPGQGLQFLFEYFSETQRNKGNFPGRFSGRQFSNSRSEMNVSTLELGDSALYLCASSLRDPDTQHFGDGTRLSIL.

The rearrangement links TRBV15 to TRBJ2-5. The CDR3 loop spans 11 amino acids. Germline V gene data show CDR1 as LNHNV and CDR2 as YYDKDF (reference sequence). CDR3 sequence reads: CATSTQETQYF.

This chain joins TRBV30 and TRBJ2-1; TCRdb's D call, TRBD2, is unchecked because there is no DNA. Germline lookup yields CDR1 GTSNPN and CDR2 SVGIG (reference sequence). The CDR3 runs 16 residues. The CDR3 loop is CAWSVGAGPAYNEQFF.

The V gene is TRBV18, the J gene TRBJ1-1; the TCRdb D gene call, TRBD1, has no DNA to confirm it. Per the germline V gene, CDR1 is KGHSH and CDR2 is LQKENI. There are 14 residues in the CDR3. CDR3 region: CASSPDRTNTEAFF.

This chain links TRBV19 with TRBJ1-1; TCRdb's D call of TRBD1 is untestable without DNA. The V gene's germline CDR1 is LNHDA and CDR2 SQIVND (reference sequence). The CDR3 length is 16 residues. CDR3 in amino acids: CASSITTGGMNTEAFF.

This chain links TRBV5-1 with TRBJ2-7; TCRdb outputs TRBD1, but without DNA this stays unchecked. The CDR3 extends over 17 amino acids. Per the germline V gene, CDR1 is SGHRS and CDR2 is YFSETQ. Here the CDR3 reads CASSLAKGTDPTYEQYF.

This rearrangement joins TRBV10-3 to TRBJ2-3; the D call from TCRdb, TRBD1, cannot be confirmed without DNA. The CDR3 sequence is 16 residues long. In germline, CDR1 is ENHRY, CDR2 SYGVKD. The CDR3 spells CAISDMAGTRGDTQYF.

The rearrangement joins TRBV27 to TRBJ2-2; TCRdb designates TRBD2, a call that cannot be tested without DNA. Germline V CDR1 and CDR2: MNHEY, SMNVEV (reference sequence). The CDR3 totals 16 residues. The CDR3 region is CAAGLAGSSRTGELFF.

J is TRBJ2-2 and V is TRBV6-1. Germline V CDR1 and CDR2: MNHNS, SASEGT. There are 16 residues in the CDR3. CDR3 region: CATALQLLNTAGELFF.

V usage is TRBV20-1 and J usage is TRBJ1-5. Germline V lookup: CDR1 DFQATT, CDR2 SNEGSKA (reference sequence). The CDR3 loop spans 15 amino acids. CDR3 sequence reads: CSARDDGGSNQPQHF.

The genes are TRBV6-1 and TRBJ1-5. The CDR3 sequence is 17 residues long. Looked up from germline, CDR1 is MNHNS and CDR2 is SASEGT. The CDR3: CASSEVGVGFGNQPQHF.

J is TRBJ1-5 and V is TRBV23-1; as DNA is missing, the TRBD1 call by TCRdb cannot be tested. TRBV23-1 is flagged as an ORF with uncertain function. The CDR3 totals 14 residues. The CDR3 protein is CASSQSPGNQPQHF.

The J gene is TRBJ1-2, the V gene TRBV20-1; the TCRdb call, TRBD1, lacks DNA for checking. CDR1 and CDR2 (germline): DFQATT, SNEGSKA (reference sequence). The CDR3 length is 15 residues. The CDR3 spells CSAPARGGANYGYTF.

CDR3 residues: CASSQASAIGQYF. The chain carries TRBV19 and TRBJ2-3. Germline V CDR1 and CDR2: LNHDA, SQIVND (reference sequence). This CDR3 contains 13 residues.

J is TRBJ2-1 and V is TRBV5-6; TCRdb indicates TRBD1, and absent DNA this call remains unverified. The germline gives CDR1 SGHDT, CDR2 YYEEEE. This CDR3 is built from 17 residues. Here the CDR3 reads CASRLGDREISYNEQFF.

This chain uses TRBV7-2 with TRBJ1-4. CDR3 length: 17 residues. Germline CDR1 SGHTA, CDR2 FQGNSA. The CDR3 protein is CASSSNQAGATNEKLFF.

V and J are TRBV6-5 and TRBJ2-1; the TRBD2 assignment by TCRdb is unverifiable without DNA. This CDR3 region has 16 residues. Germline V gene data show CDR1 as MNHEY and CDR2 as SVGAGI. The CDR3 sequence is CASSYERGASGDDEFF.

V usage is TRBV5-1 and J usage is TRBJ1-1; TCRdb proposes TRBD1, but this gene call is untestable without DNA. The CDR3 totals 15 residues. Germline-derived CDR1 and CDR2 are SGHRS and YFSETQ. CDR3 loop: CASSDSLTGNTEAFF.

V usage is TRBV20-1 and J usage is TRBJ2-3; TCRdb gives TRBD2 as the D gene, but with no DNA this cannot be confirmed. CDR3 length: 16 residues. Germline V gene data show CDR1 as DFQATT and CDR2 as SNEGSKA (reference sequence). The CDR3 protein is CSARDVGLAFTDTQYF.